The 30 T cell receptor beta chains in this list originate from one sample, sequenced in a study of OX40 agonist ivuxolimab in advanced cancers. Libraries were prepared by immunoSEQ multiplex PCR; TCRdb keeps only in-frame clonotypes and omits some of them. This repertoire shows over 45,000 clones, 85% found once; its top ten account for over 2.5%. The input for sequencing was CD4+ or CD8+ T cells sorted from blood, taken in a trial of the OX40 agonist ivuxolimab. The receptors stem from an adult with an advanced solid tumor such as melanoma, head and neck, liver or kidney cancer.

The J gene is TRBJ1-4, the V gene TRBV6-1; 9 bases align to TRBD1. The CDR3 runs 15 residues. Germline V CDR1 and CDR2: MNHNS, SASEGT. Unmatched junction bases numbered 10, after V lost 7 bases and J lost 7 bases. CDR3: CASTKPGQGSEKLFF. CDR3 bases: TGTGCCAGCACAAAGCCGGGACAGGGATCTGAAAAACTGTTTTTT.

The CDR3 DNA sequence: TGTGCCAGCTCACCAAGGGGGGGCTCCTACAATGAGCAGTTCTTC. It yields the protein CASSPRGGSYNEQFF. The chain recombines TRBV18 with TRBJ2-1, with a weak D call TRBD2 (7 bases). CDR1 and CDR2 from the germline V gene are KGHSH and LQKENI. With 2 bases removed from V and 0 bases from J, the gap between germline ends came to 8 bases. This CDR3 is built from 15 residues.

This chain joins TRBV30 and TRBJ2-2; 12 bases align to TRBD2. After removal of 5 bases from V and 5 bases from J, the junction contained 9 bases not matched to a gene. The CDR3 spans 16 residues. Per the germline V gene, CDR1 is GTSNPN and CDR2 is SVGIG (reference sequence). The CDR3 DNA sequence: TGTGCCTGGGTGGCTAGCGGGAGGGCGCGTACCGGGGAGCTGTTTTTT. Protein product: CAWVASGRARTGELFF.

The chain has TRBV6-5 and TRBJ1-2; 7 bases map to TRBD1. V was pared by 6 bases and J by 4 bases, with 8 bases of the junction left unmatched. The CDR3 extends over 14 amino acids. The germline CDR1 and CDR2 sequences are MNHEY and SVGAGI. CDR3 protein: CASRRGTAAYGYTF. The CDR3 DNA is TGTGCCAGCAGACGGGGGACAGCGGCCTATGGCTACACCTTC.

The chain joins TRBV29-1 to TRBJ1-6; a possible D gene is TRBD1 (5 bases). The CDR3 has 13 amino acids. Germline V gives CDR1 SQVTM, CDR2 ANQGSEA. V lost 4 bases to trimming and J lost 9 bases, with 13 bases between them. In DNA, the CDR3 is TGCAGCGTTGCTGAGGGGTTGACTTCACCCCTCCACTTT. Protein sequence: CSVAEGLTSPLHF.

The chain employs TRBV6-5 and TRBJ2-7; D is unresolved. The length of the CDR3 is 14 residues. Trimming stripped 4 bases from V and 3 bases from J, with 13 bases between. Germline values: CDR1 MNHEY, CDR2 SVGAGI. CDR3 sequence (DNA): TGTGCCAGCAGTTCACCTGACGGATTCTACGAGCAGTACTTC. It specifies CASSSPDGFYEQYF.

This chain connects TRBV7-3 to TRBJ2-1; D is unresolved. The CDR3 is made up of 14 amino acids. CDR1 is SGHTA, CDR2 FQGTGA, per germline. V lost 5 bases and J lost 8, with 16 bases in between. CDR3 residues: CASSPGPISYEQFF. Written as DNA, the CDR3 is TGTGCCAGCAGCCCAGGCCCCATCAGCTATGAGCAGTTCTTC.

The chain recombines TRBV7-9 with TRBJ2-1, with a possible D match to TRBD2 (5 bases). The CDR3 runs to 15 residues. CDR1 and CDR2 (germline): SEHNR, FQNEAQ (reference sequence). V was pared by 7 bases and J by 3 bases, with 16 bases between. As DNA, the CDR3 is TGTGCCAGCACTCTCGGGCTAGCTGGCTACAATGAGCAGTTCTTC. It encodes CASTLGLAGYNEQFF.

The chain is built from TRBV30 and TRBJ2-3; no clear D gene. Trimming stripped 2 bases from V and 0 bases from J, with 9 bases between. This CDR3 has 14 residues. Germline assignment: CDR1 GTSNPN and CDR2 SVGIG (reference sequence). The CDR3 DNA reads TGTGCCTGGAGTCCAACAACTAGCACAGATACGCAGTATTTT. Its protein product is CAWSPTTSTDTQYF.

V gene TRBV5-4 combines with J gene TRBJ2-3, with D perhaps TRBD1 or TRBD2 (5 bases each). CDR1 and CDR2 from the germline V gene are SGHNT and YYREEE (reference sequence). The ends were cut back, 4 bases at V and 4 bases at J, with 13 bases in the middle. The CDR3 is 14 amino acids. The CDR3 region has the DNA TGTGCCAGCAGCACAAACCGAGGGGCAGATACGCAGTATTTT. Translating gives CASSTNRGADTQYF.

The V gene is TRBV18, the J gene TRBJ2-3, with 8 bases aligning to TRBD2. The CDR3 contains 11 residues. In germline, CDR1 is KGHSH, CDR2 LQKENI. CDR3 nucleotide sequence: TGTGCTTCAGCGGGAGCAGATACGCAGTATTTT. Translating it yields CASAGADTQYF.

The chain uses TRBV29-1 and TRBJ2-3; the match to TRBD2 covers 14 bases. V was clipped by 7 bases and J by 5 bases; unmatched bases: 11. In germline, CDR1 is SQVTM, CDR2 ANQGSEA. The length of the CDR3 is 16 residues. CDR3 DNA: TGCAGCGGTGGTATGACTAGCGGGAGGGCCAGAGATACGCAGTATTTT. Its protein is CSGGMTSGRARDTQYF.

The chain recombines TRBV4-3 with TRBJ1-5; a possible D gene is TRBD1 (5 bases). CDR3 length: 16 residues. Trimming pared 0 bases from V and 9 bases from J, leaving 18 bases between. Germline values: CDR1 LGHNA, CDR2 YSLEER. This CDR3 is CASSQDRKATGRPQHF. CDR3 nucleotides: TGCGCCAGCAGCCAAGATCGTAAGGCGACGGGGCGGCCCCAGCATTTT.

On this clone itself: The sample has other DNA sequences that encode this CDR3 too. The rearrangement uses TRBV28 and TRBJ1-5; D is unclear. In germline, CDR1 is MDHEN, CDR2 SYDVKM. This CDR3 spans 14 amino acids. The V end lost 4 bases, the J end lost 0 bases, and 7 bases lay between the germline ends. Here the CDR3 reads CASSWTYSNQPQHF. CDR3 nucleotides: TGTGCCAGCAGTTGGACCTATAGCAATCAGCCCCAGCATTTT.

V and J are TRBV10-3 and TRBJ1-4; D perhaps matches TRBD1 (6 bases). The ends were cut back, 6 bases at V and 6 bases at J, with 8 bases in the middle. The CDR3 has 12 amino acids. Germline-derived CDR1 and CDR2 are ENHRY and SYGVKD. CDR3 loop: CAIRNRDEKLFF. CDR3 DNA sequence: TGTGCCATCAGGAACAGGGATGAAAAACTGTTTTTT.

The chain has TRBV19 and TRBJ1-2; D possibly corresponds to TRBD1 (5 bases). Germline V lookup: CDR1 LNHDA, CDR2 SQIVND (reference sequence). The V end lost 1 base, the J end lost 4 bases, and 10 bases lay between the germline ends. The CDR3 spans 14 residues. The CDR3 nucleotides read TGTGCCAGTAGTATAGGGGGCACCCCCTATGGCTACACCTTC. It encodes CASSIGGTPYGYTF.

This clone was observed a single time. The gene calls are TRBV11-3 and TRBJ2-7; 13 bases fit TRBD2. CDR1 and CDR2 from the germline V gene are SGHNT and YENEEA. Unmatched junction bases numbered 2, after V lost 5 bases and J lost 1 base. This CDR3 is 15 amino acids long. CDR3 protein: CASSRLAGGSYEQYF. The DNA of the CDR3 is TGTGCCAGCAGCCGACTAGCGGGGGGTTCCTACGAGCAGTACTTC.

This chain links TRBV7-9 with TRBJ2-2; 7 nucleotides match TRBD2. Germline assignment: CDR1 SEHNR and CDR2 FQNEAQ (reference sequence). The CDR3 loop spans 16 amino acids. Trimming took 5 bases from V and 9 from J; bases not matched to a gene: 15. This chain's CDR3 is CASSPGLGGGSRELFF. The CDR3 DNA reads TGTGCCAGCAGCCCTGGACTGGGCGGGGGTAGTCGGGAGCTGTTTTTT.

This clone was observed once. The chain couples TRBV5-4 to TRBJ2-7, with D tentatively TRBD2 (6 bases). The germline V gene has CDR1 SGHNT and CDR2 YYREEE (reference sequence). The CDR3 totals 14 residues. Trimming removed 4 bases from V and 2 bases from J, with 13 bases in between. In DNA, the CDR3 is TGTGCCAGCAGCCCGGGACTCGGAACCTACGAGCAGTACTTC. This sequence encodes CASSPGLGTYEQYF. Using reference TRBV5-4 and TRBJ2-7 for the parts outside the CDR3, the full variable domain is ETGVTQSPTHLIKTRGQQVTLRCSSQSGHNTVSWYQQALGQGPQFIFQYYREEENGRGNFPPRFSGLQFPNYSSELNVNALELDDSALYLCASSPGLGTYEQYFGPGTRLTVT.

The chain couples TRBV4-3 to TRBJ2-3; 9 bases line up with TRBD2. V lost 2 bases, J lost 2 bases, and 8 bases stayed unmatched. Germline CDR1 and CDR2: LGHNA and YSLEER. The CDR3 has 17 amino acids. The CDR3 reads CASSQQALAGPTDTQYF. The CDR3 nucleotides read TGCGCCAGCAGCCAACAAGCACTAGCGGGCCCCACAGATACGCAGTATTTT.

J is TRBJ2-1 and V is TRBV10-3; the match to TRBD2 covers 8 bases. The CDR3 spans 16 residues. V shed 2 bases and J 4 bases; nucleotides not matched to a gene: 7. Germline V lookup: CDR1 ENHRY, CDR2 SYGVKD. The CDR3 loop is CAISERIGGVYNEQFF. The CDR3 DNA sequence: TGTGCCATCAGTGAGAGAATCGGGGGGGTTTACAATGAGCAGTTCTTC.

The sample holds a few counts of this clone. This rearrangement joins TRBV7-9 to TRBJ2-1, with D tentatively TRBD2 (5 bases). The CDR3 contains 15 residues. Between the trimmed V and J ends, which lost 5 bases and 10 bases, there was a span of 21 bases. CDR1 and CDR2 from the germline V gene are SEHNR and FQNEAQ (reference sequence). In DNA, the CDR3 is TGTGCCAGCAGCCCCGGGGAGATCGGCCAGATGGAGCAGTTCTTC. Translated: CASSPGEIGQMEQFF.

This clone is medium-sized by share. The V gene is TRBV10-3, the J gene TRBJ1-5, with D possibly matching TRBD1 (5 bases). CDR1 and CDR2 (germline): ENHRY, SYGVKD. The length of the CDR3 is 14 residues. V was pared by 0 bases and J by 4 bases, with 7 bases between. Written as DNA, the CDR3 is TGTGCCATCAGTGAGTCGGGGGGGAATCAGCCCCAGCATTTT. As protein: CAISESGGNQPQHF.

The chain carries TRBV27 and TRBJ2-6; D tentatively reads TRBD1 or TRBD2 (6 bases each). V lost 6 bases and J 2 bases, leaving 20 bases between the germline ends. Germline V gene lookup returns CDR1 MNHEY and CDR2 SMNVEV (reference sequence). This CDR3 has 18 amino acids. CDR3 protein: CASSPRRGVRTGANVLTF. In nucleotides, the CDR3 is TGTGCCAGCAGCCCGCGTAGGGGGGTCCGTACTGGGGCCAACGTCCTGACTTTC.

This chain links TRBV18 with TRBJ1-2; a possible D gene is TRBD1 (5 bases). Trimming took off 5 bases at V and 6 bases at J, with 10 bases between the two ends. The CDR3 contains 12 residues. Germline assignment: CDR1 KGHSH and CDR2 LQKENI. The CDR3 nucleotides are TGTGCCAGCTCAAGGGACGGTGATGGCTACACCTTC. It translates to CASSRDGDGYTF.

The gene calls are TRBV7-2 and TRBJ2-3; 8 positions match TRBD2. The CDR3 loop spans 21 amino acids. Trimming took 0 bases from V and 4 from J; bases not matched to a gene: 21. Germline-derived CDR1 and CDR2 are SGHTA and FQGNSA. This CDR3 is CASSLARGVAGPKAAPDTQYF. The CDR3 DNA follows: TGTGCCAGCAGCTTAGCCCGGGGGGTAGCGGGACCTAAGGCGGCCCCAGATACGCAGTATTTT.

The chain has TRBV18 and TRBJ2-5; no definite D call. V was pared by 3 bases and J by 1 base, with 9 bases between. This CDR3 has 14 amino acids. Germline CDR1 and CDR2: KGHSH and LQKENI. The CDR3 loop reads CASSPQHFQETQYF. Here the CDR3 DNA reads TGTGCCAGCTCACCGCAACACTTCCAAGAGACCCAGTACTTC.

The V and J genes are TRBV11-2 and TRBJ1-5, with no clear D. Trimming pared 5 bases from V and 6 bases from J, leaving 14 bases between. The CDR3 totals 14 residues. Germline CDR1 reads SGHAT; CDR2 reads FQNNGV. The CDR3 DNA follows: TGTGCCAGCAGCCTCCACGTTGGCGGTCAGCCCCAGCATTTT. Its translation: CASSLHVGGQPQHF.

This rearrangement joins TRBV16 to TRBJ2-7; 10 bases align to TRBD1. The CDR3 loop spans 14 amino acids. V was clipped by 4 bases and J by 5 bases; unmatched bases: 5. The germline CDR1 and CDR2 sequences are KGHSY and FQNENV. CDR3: CASSPWTGGHEQYF. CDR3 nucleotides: TGTGCCAGCAGCCCGTGGACAGGGGGTCACGAGCAGTACTTC.

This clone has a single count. In DNA form, the CDR3 reads TGCGCCAGCAGCCAAGATGGAGCGGGGGGGGGCACAGATACGCAGTATTTT. Translating gives CASSQDGAGGGTDTQYF. This chain connects TRBV4-1 to TRBJ2-3, with TRBD2 matching over 10 bases. Looked up from germline, CDR1 is MGHRA and CDR2 is YSYEKL. CDR3 length equals 17 residues. Germline trimming cut 0 bases from V and 1 base from J; bases unmatched to any gene: 4.